This is a list of T cell receptor beta chains from one sample in a study of blood T cell repertoires in COVID-19. Here immunoSEQ multiplex PCR was the method, and the copy in TCRdb shows in-frame clones only, minus some. The sample yields about 150,000 clones, 80% to 90% seen once. Sequences were obtained from peripheral blood. These TCRs come from a woman between 40 and 50 years old with acute or convalescent COVID-19. The CDR3 runs from the conserved cysteine through the conserved F or W. The order of the fields is J gene, CDR3 length, clone size, V gene, D gene, CDR3 protein, CDR3 DNA. The D gene is left open where the match is weak. Clone size is shown for a subset of rows, as once, few, many or a class of expanded clone.

>TRBJ2-2|17|NA|TRBV9|NA
CASSVVPGTRNAGELFF
TGTGCCAGCAGCGTAGTTCCCGGGACAAGGAACGCCGGGGAGCTGTTTTTT
>TRBJ2-7|13|NA|TRBV3-1/TRBV3-2|NA
CASSRGGAYEQYF
TGTGCCAGCAGCCGGGGGGGCGCTTACGAGCAGTACTTC
>TRBJ1-2|15|once|TRBV6-5|NA
CASSPPPPLTGSYTF
TGTGCCAGCAGCCCACCTCCCCCACTTACAGGCTCCTACACCTTC
>TRBJ2-7|11|few|TRBV24-1|NA
CATSAGYEQYF
TGTGCCACCAGTGCAGGTTACGAGCAGTACTTC
>TRBJ2-7|14|NA|TRBV18|NA
CASSPTEFNYEQYF
TGTGCCAGCTCACCAACAGAATTCAATTACGAGCAGTACTTC
>TRBJ1-4|12|NA|TRBV6-4|TRBD1
CARGGAGEKLFF
TGTGCCAGAGGGGGCGCCGGGGAAAAACTGTTTTTT
>TRBJ2-3|15|NA|TRBV5-4|TRBD2
CASSLSGGNTDTQYF
TGTGCCAGCAGCTTGAGCGGGGGCAACACAGATACGCAGTATTTT
>TRBJ1-1|14|NA|TRBV6-6|NA
CASSRQDLNTEAFF
TGTGCCAGTAGTCGACAGGATCTGAACACTGAAGCTTTCTTT
>TRBJ1-5|14|NA|TRBV2|TRBD1
CASRYRGLNQPQHF
TGTGCCAGCAGATACAGGGGGCTCAATCAGCCCCAGCATTTT
>TRBJ2-4|14|NA|TRBV30|TRBD1
CAWSLTGNKNIQYF
TGTGCCTGGAGTTTGACAGGGAACAAAAACATTCAGTACTTC
>TRBJ2-1|13|once|TRBV27|NA
CASSFQGWDEQFF
TGTGCCAGCAGTTTCCAGGGATGGGATGAGCAGTTCTTC
>TRBJ1-5|15|NA|TRBV7-8|NA
CASSLALGVNQPQHF
TGTGCCAGCAGCTTAGCGCTCGGGGTAAATCAGCCCCAGCATTTT
>TRBJ1-2|13|once|TRBV7-3|NA
CASSHETGGGYTF
TGTGCCAGCAGCCATGAGACAGGCGGTGGCTACACCTTC
>TRBJ1-4|15|NA|TRBV6-5|NA
CASSYAGKGNEKLFF
TGTGCCAGCAGTTACGCAGGCAAGGGGAATGAAAAACTGTTTTTT
>TRBJ1-3|13|once|TRBV30|NA
CAWPAGGGNTIYF
TGTGCCTGGCCCGCGGGGGGTGGAAACACCATATATTTT
>TRBJ2-7|16|NA|TRBV10-3|NA
CAISTLPTGERYEQYF
TGTGCCATCAGTACTCTACCCACCGGGGAGCGGTACGAGCAGTACTTC
>TRBJ2-3|13|NA|TRBV24-1|NA
CATSPTSGDTQYF
TGTGCCACCAGTCCAACCTCGGGGGATACGCAGTATTTT
>TRBJ1-1|14|NA|TRBV6-5|NA
CASSPERSNTEAFF
TGTGCCAGCAGTCCCGAACGCAGTAACACTGAAGCTTTCTTT
>TRBJ1-1|13|NA|TRBV13|NA
CASSPGMSTGAFF
TGTGCCAGCAGCCCGGGGATGTCAACGGGGGCTTTCTTT
>TRBJ2-7|12|once|TRBV2|TRBD1
CASQGQGYEQYF
TGTGCCAGCCAGGGACAGGGCTACGAGCAGTACTTC
>TRBJ2-2|15|NA|TRBV15|TRBD1
CATLERTGITGELFF
TGTGCCACCCTGGAACGGACAGGAATCACCGGGGAGCTGTTTTTT
>TRBJ2-3|17|NA|TRBV7-6|NA
CASSFKSGGQSTDTQYF
TGTGCCAGCAGCTTTAAATCCGGGGGACAGTCCACAGATACGCAGTATTTT
>TRBJ2-3|17|NA|TRBV4-2|TRBD2
CASSQVGLAGVTDTQYF
TGTGCCAGCAGCCAAGTTGGACTAGCGGGGGTCACAGATACGCAGTATTTT
>TRBJ2-1|17|NA|TRBV7-8|TRBD2
CASSSTSGLSSYNEQFF
TGTGCCAGCAGCTCGACTAGCGGGTTGAGCTCCTACAATGAGCAGTTCTTC
>TRBJ1-2|14|NA|TRBV25-1|NA
CASSESWGPLCYTF
TGTGCCAGCAGTGAAAGTTGGGGCCCCCTGTGCTACACCTTC
>TRBJ1-5|15|NA|TRBV2|TRBD1
CASSEYGQGVQPQHF
TGTGCCAGCAGTGAATATGGACAGGGAGTTCAGCCCCAGCATTTT
>TRBJ2-3|16|NA|TRBV6-5|NA
CASSYSPSGTRDTQYF
TGTGCCAGCAGTTATTCCCCTTCGGGGACACGAGATACGCAGTATTTT
>TRBJ1-3|16|NA|TRBV7-6|TRBD1
CASSLAGQGPGNTIYF
TGTGCCAGCAGCTTAGCAGGACAGGGTCCTGGAAACACCATATATTTT
>TRBJ2-1|16|NA|TRBV29-1|NA
CSVEPASGARRPEQFF
TGCAGCGTTGAGCCAGCGTCCGGAGCAAGGCGACCTGAGCAGTTCTTC
>TRBJ2-7|16|NA|TRBV28|NA
CASSSQGSTLPYEQYF
TGTGCCAGCAGTTCCCAGGGGTCTACCCTGCCCTACGAGCAGTACTTC
>TRBJ2-5|13|NA|TRBV18|TRBD2
CASSGTSWETQYF
TGTGCCAGCTCAGGGACTAGCTGGGAGACCCAGTACTTC
>TRBJ1-4|16|NA|TRBV19|NA
CASSARGLSTNEKLFF
TGTGCCAGTAGTGCCCGGGGACTTTCAACTAATGAAAAACTGTTTTTT
>TRBJ2-3|15|NA|TRBV29-1|TRBD2
CSVPTTSGVTDTQYF
TGCAGCGTGCCGACGACTAGCGGGGTGACAGATACGCAGTATTTT
>TRBJ2-1|16|NA|TRBV4-2|TRBD2
CASSPLAGLTYNEQFF
TGTGCCAGCAGCCCCTTAGCGGGTCTGACCTACAATGAGCAGTTCTTC
>TRBJ2-2|16|NA|TRBV5-1|TRBD2
CASSPIAGGNTGELFF
TGCGCCAGCAGCCCCATAGCGGGGGGTAACACCGGGGAGCTGTTTTTT
>TRBJ2-3|13|NA|TRBV25-1|NA
CASSAAATDTQYF
TGTGCCAGCAGTGCAGCGGCCACAGATACGCAGTATTTT
>TRBJ2-3|14|once|TRBV30|TRBD2
CAWSGGSSSDTQYF
TGTGCCTGGAGCGGGGGGTCCAGTTCAGATACGCAGTATTTT
>TRBJ2-5|17|NA|TRBV24-1|TRBD2
CATSDRGTSGEGETQYF
TGTGCCACCAGTGACCGCGGGACTAGCGGAGAAGGAGAGACCCAGTACTTC
>TRBJ2-6|16|NA|TRBV19|NA
CASRVQGSWGANVLTF
TGTGCCAGTAGGGTGCAGGGCTCATGGGGGGCCAACGTCCTGACTTTC
>TRBJ1-1|13|NA|TRBV12-3/TRBV12-4|NA
CASSLVAGTEAFF
TGTGCCAGCAGTTTAGTCGCAGGGACTGAAGCTTTCTTT
>TRBJ2-7|16|few|TRBV5-5|NA
CASSLGDSQITYEQYF
TGTGCCAGCAGCTTGGGGGACTCCCAAATAACCTACGAGCAGTACTTC
>TRBJ2-1|13|NA|TRBV5-1|NA
CASSSERDYEQFF
TGCGCCAGCAGCTCGGAACGGGACTATGAGCAGTTCTTC
>TRBJ2-5|13|NA|TRBV30|NA
CAWRMDREETQYF
TGTGCCTGGAGGATGGACAGAGAAGAGACCCAGTACTTC
>TRBJ2-2|14|NA|TRBV10-3|NA
CAIGTGENTGELFF
TGTGCCATCGGGACGGGGGAGAACACCGGGGAGCTGTTTTTT
>TRBJ1-6|15|NA|TRBV5-1|TRBD1
CASSPQGQGGSPLHF
TGCGCCAGCAGCCCCCAAGGACAGGGGGGGTCACCCCTCCACTTT
>TRBJ2-7|10|NA|TRBV6-5|NA
CASSLYEQYF
TGTGCCAGCAGTCTCTACGAGCAGTACTTC
>TRBJ1-3|12|NA|TRBV30|NA
CAWRSPGNTIYF
TGTGCCTGGAGAAGCCCTGGAAACACCATATATTTT
>TRBJ1-1|16|NA|TRBV6-5|NA
CASSYTNRVRGTEAFF
TGTGCCAGCAGTTATACTAACAGGGTACGGGGCACTGAAGCTTTCTTT
>TRBJ2-7|13|NA|TRBV14|TRBD2
CASRLGLAYEQYF
TGTGCCAGCAGGCTGGGACTAGCCTACGAGCAGTACTTC
>TRBJ2-3|15|NA|TRBV5-1|TRBD2
CASSYRTSGGVTQYF
TGCGCCAGCAGCTACCGGACTAGCGGGGGTGTTACGCAGTATTTT
>TRBJ1-4|14|NA|TRBV5-1|NA
CASSLTGTNEKLFF
TGCGCCAGCAGCTTAACCGGGACTAATGAAAAACTGTTTTTT
>TRBJ2-1|14|NA|TRBV11-2|TRBD1
CASSLVGTGVEQFF
TGTGCCAGCAGCTTGGTAGGGACAGGGGTTGAGCAGTTCTTC